This T cell receptor beta chain appears in the sequencing data of a study of T cell responses to AZD1222 COVID-19 vaccine (dated by TCRdb to the early 2020s). For context, the study as a whole: A total of 233 trial participants underwent TCR sequencing, of whom 207 received two doses of AZD1222 and 26 received two doses of the MenACWY control vaccine. Trial participants were enrolled by age into subgroups of 18-55, 56-69 and 70-plus years, and around 150, 28 and 57 TCR-sequenced participants, respectively, were included in these subgroups.

What the study reported, not specific to this receptor: Spike-specific TCR breadth and depth rose significantly after two AZD1222 doses compared with day 0 and with MenACWY recipients. Participants were mostly white British and included more females than males, and it was suggested by the authors that clonal diversity may have been underestimated. Because no day 14 peak-response samples were available, repertoires were characterized only after the peak T cell response. CD4 TCRs associated with the vaccine covered the entire spike protein, and the dominant responses were in regions 160-218 and 743-854. Conclusions about previously exposed vaccinees are limited because only six or seven AZD1222 recipients were SARS-CoV-2 seropositive at baseline. In the small 56-69-year group, the increase in depth fell short of significance, most likely because of low power. Epitopes outside the regions mutated in the B.1.351 and B.1.1.7 variants were reportedly recognized by nearly half of the unique spike-specific TCRs.

Reading the germline V gene gives CDR1 SGHTA and CDR2 FQGNSA. Measured from the cysteine to the phenylalanine, the CDR3 is 14 residues long. Just the 42-base CDR3 DNA is kept, in frame starting at base 1. V is pared back by 2 bases and J by 7 bases, with 12 bases lying between the germline termini. The CDR3 regions of human TCRbeta chains were analyzed by immunosequencing. Regarding the original processing steps: TCRs in the repertoires were compared against a reference library of SARS-CoV-2-specific TCRs that had been generated with the MIRA antigen-specificity platform. Breadth was defined as the fraction of unique TCRs that were SARS-CoV-2-associated. Depth was defined as the fraction of total T cells that were SARS-CoV-2-associated. Using the MIRA data, each spike-specific TCR was assigned both to the spike region to which the TCR was reactive and to a CD4 or CD8 class. Log10-transformed breadth and depth values were compared by one-way ANOVA with Sidak's multiple comparisons tests. TCRdb obtained this table from immuneACCESS and retained in-frame rearrangements with V and J assigned. These tables miss some clones; where compared with another copy, unresolved V genes account for less than half of the shortfall, and the remainder is unexplained. The V and J calls and clone size are taken from that table; D and trimming were inferred from the DNA. The sample profile shows 150,000 to 190,000 clones; more than 90% of them were found once. Approximately 1.5% of the sample is held by the ten biggest clonotypes.

The time point tag for this specimen amounts to: about 28 days (+/-7) after the second vaccine dose. Because spike-specific TCR depth and breadth did not differ between the two schedules, AZD1222 recipients who got a second dose at roughly 4 weeks were pooled with those who got a second dose at roughly 12 weeks. The vaccinee samples were drawn from two UK trials, COV001 and COV002, one of which was a single-blind randomized controlled phase 2/3 trial testing AZD1222 (ChAdOx1 nCoV-19) in healthy adults. For TCRbeta chain sequencing, PBMC samples were collected from trial participants at day 0 and at day 28 after the second dose. For this clone: Its antigen is not yet known. No much larger clone is present one base from it, and per-base qualities are unavailable.

The source of this sequence is an adult who received the AZD1222 COVID-19 vaccine. This chain joins TRBV7-2 to TRBJ1-5, with no reliable assignment of the D segment. This specimen consisted of peripheral blood, obtained 28 days after the second AZD1222 dose. CDR3 reads: CASSLLGIPQPQHF. The DNA is TGTGCCAGCAGCTTATTGGGGATACCACAGCCCCAGCATTTT. When the CDR3 is completed using the reference TRBV7-2 and TRBJ1-5 genes on either side, the full variable domain is GAGVSQSPSNKVTEKGKDVELRCDPISGHTALYWYRQSLGQGLEFLIYFQGNSAPDKSGLPSDRFSAERTGGSVSTLTIQRTQQEDSAVYLCASSLLGIPQPQHFGDGTRLSIL.